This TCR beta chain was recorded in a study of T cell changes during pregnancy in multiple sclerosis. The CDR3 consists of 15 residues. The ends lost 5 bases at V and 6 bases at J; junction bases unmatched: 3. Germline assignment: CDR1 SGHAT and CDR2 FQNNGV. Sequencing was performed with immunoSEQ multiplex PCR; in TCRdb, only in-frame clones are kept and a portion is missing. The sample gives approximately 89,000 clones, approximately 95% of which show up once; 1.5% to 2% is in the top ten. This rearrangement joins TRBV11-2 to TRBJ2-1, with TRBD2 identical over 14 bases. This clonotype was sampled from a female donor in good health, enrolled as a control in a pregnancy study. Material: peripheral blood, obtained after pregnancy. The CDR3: CASSPTSGRANEQFF. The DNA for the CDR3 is TGTGCCAGCAGCCCGACTAGCGGGAGGGCCAATGAGCAGTTCTTC.